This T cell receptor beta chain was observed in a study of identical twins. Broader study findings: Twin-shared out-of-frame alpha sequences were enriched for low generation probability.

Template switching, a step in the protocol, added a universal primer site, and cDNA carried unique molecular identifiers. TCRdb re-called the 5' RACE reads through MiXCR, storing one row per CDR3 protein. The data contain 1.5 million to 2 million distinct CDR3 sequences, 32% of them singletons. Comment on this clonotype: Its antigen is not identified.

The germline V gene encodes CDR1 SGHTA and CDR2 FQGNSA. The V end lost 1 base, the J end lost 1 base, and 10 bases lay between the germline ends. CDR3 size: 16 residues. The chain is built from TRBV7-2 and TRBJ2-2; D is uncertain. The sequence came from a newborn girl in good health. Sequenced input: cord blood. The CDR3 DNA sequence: TGTGCCAGCAGCTTAGGAGCGTTTAGGAACACCGGGGAGCTGTTTTTT. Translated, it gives CASSLGAFRNTGELFF.